These T cell receptor beta chains were read from a single sample in a study of beta chain features in type 1 diabetes. Profiled with immunoSEQ multiplex PCR; TCRdb holds only in-frame clones, not every one. The sample holds 200,000 to 250,000 clones, around a quarter seen once. Sequencing was done on a sample of central memory CD4+ T cells from blood. These receptors came from a man under 40 in good health. The conserved cysteine and the conserved F or W are not part of the CDR3 here. Fields, in order: clone size, V gene, J gene, CDR3 protein. Clone size appears in some rows only: once, few, many, or a class for an expanded clone.

many	TRBV28	TRBJ2-3	ASTPQVFGDTQY
many	TRBV4-3	TRBJ2-2	ASSQAPGGSSRAGELF
NA	TRBV7-2	TRBJ2-7	ASSRDGEQY
few	TRBV28	TRBJ2-5	ASSLISSTQY
many	TRBV5-1	TRBJ2-3	ASSLAGTSGDTQY
NA	TRBV11-2	TRBJ2-3	AASTGVLSTDTQY
few	TRBV5-4	TRBJ2-5	ASSLGLAGRQETQY
NA	TRBV29-1	TRBJ1-1	SARGANAEAF
few	TRBV4-3	TRBJ1-5	ASSQDGGHQPQH
NA	TRBV6-6	TRBJ2-3	ASRPDYSTDTQY
few	TRBV29-1	TRBJ1-3	SVPGPGGNTIY
NA	TRBV28	TRBJ2-7	ASSSGQGGEQY
few	TRBV9	TRBJ1-5	ASSVGTGNQPQH
many	TRBV9	TRBJ1-4	ASSANPGTHEKLF
NA	TRBV30	TRBJ2-1	AWSERNEQF